Below are 11 T cell receptor beta chains sequenced from a single sample in a study of T cells after yellow fever vaccination. From the 5' RACE reads, TCRdb called clonotypes with MiXCR, one entry per CDR3 protein. Among some 350,000 distinct CDR3 sequences listed, roughly 12% were seen once. This specimen was PBMCs, taken on the day of the first yellow fever vaccination. The source is a man aged 18-30 years who received the YFV17D yellow fever vaccine.

The chain recombines TRBV24-1 with TRBJ2-3; no definite D call. Germline CDR1 is KGHDR and CDR2 is SFDVKD. Trimming pared 2 bases from V and 4 bases from J, leaving 9 bases between. This CDR3 is 14 amino acids long. CDR3 sequence (DNA): TGTGCCACCAGTGATTCCTCCTCCCCAGATACGCAGTATTTT. It specifies CATSDSSSPDTQYF.

The V gene is TRBV4-2, the J gene TRBJ2-6, with D unresolved. There are 15 residues in the CDR3. Germline loops: CDR1 LGHNA, CDR2 YNFKEQ. The V end was cut by 0 bases, the J end by 2 bases, with 5 bases between. CDR3 in DNA: TGTGCCAGCAGCCAAGAAGGACCTGGGGCCAACGTCCTGACTTTC. This encodes CASSQEGPGANVLTF.

Many counts were recorded for this clonotype. The chain is built from TRBV29-1 and TRBJ2-1; either TRBD1 or TRBD2 may fit D (5 bases each). Germline lookup yields CDR1 SQVTM and CDR2 ANQGSEA. This CDR3 has 11 amino acids. Trimming cost V 4 bases and J 8 bases, with 9 bases left between them. CDR3 nucleotides: TGCAGCGTTGGTGGGGGAGATGAGCAGTTCTTC. Translating gives CSVGGGDEQFF.

The chain uses TRBV19 and TRBJ1-2; D unclear. Trimming took 7 bases from V and 4 from J, leaving 19 bases between them. CDR1 is LNHDA, CDR2 SQIVND, per germline (reference sequence). The CDR3 length is 15 residues. This CDR3 is CASTYSIRGSYGYTF. CDR3 nucleotides: TGTGCCAGTACCTATTCTATTCGAGGGAGCTATGGCTACACCTTC.

V is TRBV20-1 and J is TRBJ1-6, with TRBD1 matching 9 bases. In germline, CDR1 is DFQATT, CDR2 SNEGSKA (reference sequence). With 4 bases clipped from V and 8 bases from J, the junction kept 3 bases outside the gene matches. The CDR3 consists of 13 residues. The CDR3 protein is CSANRDRDSPLHF. DNA of the CDR3: TGCAGTGCTAACCGGGACAGGGATTCACCCCTCCACTTT.

This clonotype was observed at least ten times. The chain is built from TRBV9 and TRBJ2-7; no reliable D call. V lost 4 bases and J 6 bases, leaving 11 bases between the germline ends. The CDR3 is 12 amino acids. The germline CDR1 and CDR2 sequences are SGDLS and YYNGEE. The CDR3 reads CASSSQIFEQYF. The CDR3 coding sequence is TGTGCCAGCAGCTCTCAAATCTTCGAGCAGTACTTC. Together with reference TRBV9 and TRBJ2-7, the CDR3 gives the full variable domain: DSGVTQTPKHLITATGQRVTLRCSPRSGDLSVYWYQQSLDQGLQFLIQYYNGEERAKGNILERFSAQQFPDLHSELNLSSLELGDSALYFCASSSQIFEQYFGPGTRLTVT.

The rearrangement links TRBV27 to TRBJ2-1; D might be TRBD2 (5 bases). V lost 8 bases and J 4 bases, leaving 6 bases between the germline ends. Germline CDR1 is MNHEY and CDR2 is SMNVEV (reference sequence). The CDR3 is 11 residues long. CDR3 DNA: TGTGCCAGCGAGGGATACAATGAGCAGTTCTTC. Its protein is CASEGYNEQFF.

The chain couples TRBV15 to TRBJ2-2, with TRBD1 identical over 7 bases. The germline V gene encodes CDR1 LNHNV and CDR2 YYDKDF (reference sequence). This CDR3 region has 17 residues. Germline trimming cut 0 bases from V and 0 bases from J; bases unmatched to any gene: 4. The CDR3 here is CATSRDRTGANTGELFF. The CDR3 DNA sequence: TGTGCCACCAGCAGAGATCGGACAGGCGCGAACACCGGGGAGCTGTTTTTT.

The chain has TRBV11-2 and TRBJ1-2; D remains unclear. The CDR3 runs 14 residues. The ends were cut back, 2 bases at V and 1 base at J, with 8 bases in the middle. Germline V gives CDR1 SGHAT, CDR2 FQNNGV. The CDR3: CASSLQRINYGYTF. CDR3 in DNA: TGTGCCAGCAGCTTACAACGGATTAACTATGGCTACACCTTC.

For this clonotype: An end of the junction does not agree with germline; a read error may underlie this. This chain joins TRBV3-1 and TRBJ2-2, with D perhaps given as TRBD1 or TRBD2 (6 bases each). In germline, CDR1 is LGHDT, CDR2 YNNKEL (reference sequence). This CDR3 spans 18 amino acids. The chain's CDR3 is CATSHARGLGSHTGELFF. CDR3 DNA sequence: TGTGCCACCAGCCACGCCAGGGGACTTGGTTCGCACACCGGGGAGCTGTTTTTT.

In this sample, this clonotype turned up many times. This chain uses TRBV19 with TRBJ1-5, with 8 nucleotides matching TRBD1. Germline V lookup: CDR1 LNHDA, CDR2 SQIVND (reference sequence). V shed 6 bases, J shed 8 bases, and the junction held 12 bases outside the gene matches. The CDR3 is 15 amino acids. The CDR3 region is CASRPGTGAPEPQHF. CDR3 bases: TGTGCCAGTAGACCCGGGACAGGCGCTCCAGAGCCCCAGCATTTT.